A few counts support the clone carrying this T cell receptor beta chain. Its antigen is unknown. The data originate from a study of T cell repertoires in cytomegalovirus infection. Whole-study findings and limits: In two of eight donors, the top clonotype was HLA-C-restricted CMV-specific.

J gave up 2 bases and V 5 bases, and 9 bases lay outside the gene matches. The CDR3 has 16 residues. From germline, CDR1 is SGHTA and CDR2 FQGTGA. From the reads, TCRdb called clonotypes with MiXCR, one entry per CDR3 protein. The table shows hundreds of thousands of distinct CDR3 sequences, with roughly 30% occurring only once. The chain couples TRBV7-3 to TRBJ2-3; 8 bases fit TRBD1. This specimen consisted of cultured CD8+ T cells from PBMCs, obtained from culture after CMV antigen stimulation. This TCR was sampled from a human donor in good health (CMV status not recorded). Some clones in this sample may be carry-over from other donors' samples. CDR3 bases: TGTGCCAGCAGCCGGACAGGGATGAGGACCACAGATACGCAGTATTTT. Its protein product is CASSRTGMRTTDTQYF.